The 27 T cell receptor beta chains below come from one sample, sequenced in a study of blood T cell repertoires in COVID-19. Only in-frame clones appear in the TCRdb table, and some are missing; sequencing was by immunoSEQ multiplex PCR. The profile shows 110,000 to 150,000 clones, approximately 85% of them singletons. Sequences were obtained from peripheral blood. The receptors stem from a man aged 50 to 59 with acute or convalescent COVID-19.

The gene calls are TRBV11-2 and TRBJ1-3; D is possibly TRBD1 (6 bases). CDR1 and CDR2 from the germline V gene are SGHAT and FQNNGV. Trimming shortened V by 0 bases and J by 0 bases, and 12 bases separated the two germline ends. The CDR3 sequence is 17 residues long. In nucleotides, the CDR3 is TGTGCCAGCAGCTTAGAGGGGGCCGTATCCTCTGGAAACACCATATATTTT. This encodes CASSLEGAVSSGNTIYF.

The V call is TRBV6-5, the J call TRBJ1-1; D unclear. Trimming left V 2 bases short and J 0 bases short, with 7 bases between. In germline, CDR1 is MNHEY, CDR2 SVGAGI. CDR3 length: 14 residues. The CDR3 loop reads CASSYGQLNTEAFF. The CDR3 DNA reads TGTGCCAGCAGTTACGGGCAGCTGAACACTGAAGCTTTCTTT.

The chain has TRBV28 and TRBJ1-4; unclear D gene. This CDR3 has 14 amino acids. CDR1 is MDHEN and CDR2 is SYDVKM in the germline V gene. V lost 2 bases and J lost 8, with 12 bases in between. The CDR3 region has the DNA TGTGCCAGCAGTTTAGGGTCGACGAGGGAAAAACTGTTTTTT. The encoded protein is CASSLGSTREKLFF.

This chain uses TRBV13 with TRBJ2-5; the match to TRBD2 covers 9 bases. After removal of 7 bases from V and 7 bases from J, the junction contained 13 bases not matched to a gene. This CDR3 comprises 15 residues. Germline CDR1 PRHDT, CDR2 FYEKMQ (reference sequence). This CDR3 is CASTSGGSPSGTQYF. CDR3 nucleotide sequence: TGTGCCAGCACCAGCGGGGGGTCCCCAAGCGGGACCCAGTACTTC.

V usage is TRBV29-1 and J usage is TRBJ2-3; 8 nucleotides agree with TRBD2. The length of the CDR3 is 13 residues. The junction had 4 bases not matched to a gene; V was cut back by 3 bases and J by 5 bases. Germline V CDR1 and CDR2: SQVTM, ANQGSEA. CDR3 sequence reads: CSVDGRGEDTQYF. The CDR3 coding sequence is TGCAGCGTTGACGGGAGGGGGGAAGATACGCAGTATTTT.

This sequence joins TRBV24-1 and TRBJ2-1; D is perhaps TRBD2 (5 bases). Trimming took off 4 bases at V and 9 bases at J, with 12 bases between the two ends. From germline, CDR1 is KGHDR and CDR2 SFDVKD. This CDR3 is built from 13 residues. CDR3 loop: CATSDLKRLEQFF. Here the CDR3 DNA reads TGTGCCACCAGTGACCTTAAGCGGCTTGAGCAGTTCTTC.

The genes are TRBV6-4 and TRBJ2-3, with D possibly TRBD2 on 6 matching bases. The CDR3 consists of 14 residues. The V end lost 6 bases, the J end lost 1 base, and 11 bases lay between the germline ends. The germline CDR1 and CDR2 sequences are MRHNA and SNTAGT. The DNA for the CDR3 is TGTGCCAGCAGCGGGAGTGGGGGCACAGATACGCAGTATTTT. The encoded protein is CASSGSGGTDTQYF.

The rearrangement links TRBV6-2 or TRBV6-3 to TRBJ1-6; the match to TRBD1 covers 11 bases. The CDR3 consists of 15 residues. CDR1 and CDR2 (germline): MNHEY, SVGEGT. V shed 2 bases and J 9 bases; nucleotides not matched to a gene: 3. CDR3 in amino acids: CASSYGTGGGSPLHF. Written as DNA, the CDR3 is TGTGCCAGCAGTTACGGGACAGGGGGTGGTTCACCCCTCCACTTT.

This clone showed up just a few times. The V gene is TRBV2, the J gene TRBJ1-5; the D gene is possibly TRBD1 (5 bases). Germline lookup yields CDR1 SNHLY and CDR2 FYNNEI. The CDR3 contains 14 residues. Trimming cost V 3 bases and J 2 bases, with 8 bases left between them. This CDR3 reads CASSELGGNQPQHF. The CDR3, as DNA: TGTGCCAGCAGTGAGTTAGGGGGCAATCAGCCCCAGCATTTT.

V is TRBV9 and J is TRBJ2-3; TRBD2 aligns across 10 bases. The CDR3 is 13 amino acids. V shed 6 bases and J 8 bases; nucleotides not matched to a gene: 6. Germline CDR1 and CDR2: SGDLS and YYNGEE. The CDR3 loop is CASTLAGEGTQYF. Here the CDR3 DNA reads TGTGCCAGCACGCTAGCGGGAGAGGGTACGCAGTATTTT. Filled out from reference TRBV9 and TRBJ2-3, the complete variable domain reads DSGVTQTPKHLITATGQRVTLRCSPRSGDLSVYWYQQSLDQGLQFLIQYYNGEERAKGNILERFSAQQFPDLHSELNLSSLELGDSALYFCASTLAGEGTQYFGPGTRLTVL.

This chain joins TRBV9 and TRBJ1-3; weak D call: TRBD1 (5 bases). With 0 bases removed from V and 8 bases from J, the gap between germline ends came to 15 bases. Germline loops: CDR1 SGDLS, CDR2 YYNGEE. This CDR3 is built from 15 residues. The CDR3 spells CASSVGAAGVDTIYF. The DNA of the CDR3 is TGTGCCAGCAGCGTAGGGGCAGCGGGGGTTGACACCATATATTTT.

V is TRBV30 and J is TRBJ2-1; the match to TRBD2 covers 10 bases. This CDR3 region has 14 residues. J lost 2 bases, V lost 3 bases, and 1 base had no gene match. Germline V gene sequence: CDR1 GTSNPN, CDR2 SVGIG (reference sequence). The DNA of the CDR3 is TGTGCCTGGAGCAGCGGGGGGGCCTACAATGAGCAGTTCTTC. This codes for CAWSSGGAYNEQFF.

The chain carries TRBV5-1 and TRBJ2-7, with 10 bases lining up with TRBD2. The CDR3 is made up of 16 amino acids. Per germline, CDR1 SGHRS and CDR2 YFSETQ. The ends lost 0 bases at V and 3 bases at J; junction bases unmatched: 6. CDR3 nucleotide sequence: TGCGCCAGCAGCTTGGCAGGACTAGCGGAGGGCTACGAGCAGTACTTC. It specifies CASSLAGLAEGYEQYF.

The chain has TRBV20-1 and TRBJ1-5; D not certain. Germline V CDR1 and CDR2: DFQATT, SNEGSKA (reference sequence). The CDR3 is 13 amino acids. V was shortened by 3 bases and J by 4 bases, with 10 bases between the two germline ends. The chain's CDR3 is CSASLPGNQPQHF. The CDR3, as DNA: TGCAGTGCTAGTCTCCCAGGAAATCAGCCCCAGCATTTT.

This rearrangement joins TRBV11-2 to TRBJ2-2; 7 bases match TRBD1. From germline, CDR1 is SGHAT and CDR2 FQNNGV. The ends lost 6 bases at V and 4 bases at J; junction bases unmatched: 5. The CDR3 covers 14 residues. DNA for the CDR3: TGTGCCAGCAGTCGACAGGGAGCCACCGGGGAGCTGTTTTTT. Its translation: CASSRQGATGELFF.

The gene calls are TRBV28 and TRBJ1-5; 10 positions match TRBD1. The CDR3 consists of 15 residues. The V segment lost 4 bases and the J segment 6 bases; nucleotides outside the gene matches: 6. Per the germline V gene, CDR1 is MDHEN and CDR2 is SYDVKM. CDR3 nucleotides: TGTGCCAGCAGTTCGGGGACAGGGGTGGGTCAGCCCCAGCATTTT. Protein sequence: CASSSGTGVGQPQHF.

The chain employs TRBV5-4 and TRBJ1-2; a weak D match, TRBD1 (6 bases). This CDR3 has 15 amino acids. Trimming cost V 3 bases and J 3 bases, with 15 bases left between them. Germline loops: CDR1 SGHNT, CDR2 YYREEE (reference sequence). The CDR3 DNA follows: TGTGCCAGCAGCTGGGGGGGCAGGGGTGACTATGGCTACACCTTC. Its protein product is CASSWGGRGDYGYTF. The full variable domain, in which reference TRBV5-4 and TRBJ1-2 provide the parts outside the CDR3, is ETGVTQSPTHLIKTRGQQVTLRCSSQSGHNTVSWYQQALGQGPQFIFQYYREEENGRGNFPPRFSGLQFPNYSSELNVNALELDDSALYLCASSWGGRGDYGYTFGSGTRLTVV.

The rearrangement joins TRBV10-3 to TRBJ2-7, with TRBD2 matching 16 bases. Losses at the gene ends were 11 bases for V and 6 bases for J; bases not matched to a gene: 10. This CDR3 has 15 residues. The germline gives CDR1 ENHRY, CDR2 SYGVKD. The CDR3 nucleotides read TGTGCCTCGAAGGGGACTAGCGGGGGGGCCCGCGAGCAGTACTTC. This sequence encodes CASKGTSGGAREQYF.

V gene TRBV10-3 combines with J gene TRBJ2-2; D perhaps matches TRBD2 (5 bases). The V gene's germline CDR1 is ENHRY and CDR2 SYGVKD. V was shortened by 2 bases and J by 5 bases, with 12 bases between the two germline ends. The CDR3 is 15 amino acids. The CDR3 protein is CAISESNSVTGELFF. CDR3 coding DNA: TGTGCCATCAGTGAGAGTAATAGCGTGACCGGGGAGCTGTTTTTT.

This clone was recorded only once. The rearrangement uses TRBV7-2 and TRBJ2-2, with D uncertain. CDR1 and CDR2 (germline): SGHTA, FQGNSA. V lost 5 bases and J 5 bases, leaving 9 bases between the germline ends. This CDR3 contains 13 residues. The CDR3 region has the DNA TGTGCCAGCAGCCCCCGTCAGACCGGGGAGCTGTTTTTT. Translating gives CASSPRQTGELFF.

This rearrangement joins TRBV19 to TRBJ1-2, with a possible D match to TRBD1 (6 bases). The length of the CDR3 is 15 residues. V was cut by 6 bases and J by 2 bases, with 16 bases left in between. Germline CDR1 and CDR2: LNHDA and SQIVND (reference sequence). CDR3 protein: CASRNIRGRNYGYTF. The CDR3 DNA reads TGTGCCAGTAGAAATATAAGGGGGAGAAACTATGGCTACACCTTC. Based on the CDR3 plus reference TRBV19 and TRBJ1-2, the full variable domain is DGGITQSPKYLFRKEGQNVTLSCEQNLNHDAMYWYRQDPGQGLRLIYYSQIVNDFQKGDIAEGYSVSREKKESFPLTVTSAQKNPTAFYLCASRNIRGRNYGYTFGSGTRLTVV.

The chain recombines TRBV7-9 with TRBJ1-3, with 8 bases matching TRBD1. This CDR3 has 15 amino acids. The V and J ends lost 3 bases and 4 bases, in that order; junction bases with no gene match: 5. In germline, CDR1 is SEHNR, CDR2 FQNEAQ (reference sequence). CDR3: CASSFGQGGGNTIYF. The CDR3 region has the DNA TGTGCCAGCAGCTTCGGACAGGGTGGGGGAAACACCATATATTTT.

The chain joins TRBV11-1 to TRBJ2-3; 12 bases are a match to TRBD2. After removal of 4 bases from V and 3 bases from J, the junction contained 5 bases not matched to a gene. This CDR3 is 16 amino acids long. Germline V lookup: CDR1 SGHAT, CDR2 FQDESV (reference sequence). The CDR3 is CASSWTSGVGTDTQYF. In nucleotides, the CDR3 is TGTGCCAGCAGCTGGACTAGCGGGGTTGGGACAGATACGCAGTATTTT.

The chain joins TRBV5-1 to TRBJ2-2, with a possible D match to TRBD1 (6 bases). CDR3 length: 17 residues. Germline V lookup: CDR1 SGHRS, CDR2 YFSETQ. V lost 4 bases to trimming and J lost 0 bases, with 16 bases between them. As DNA, the CDR3 is TGCGCCAGCAGCAGGGATGTAAACAGGGCGAACACCGGGGAGCTGTTTTTT. This codes for CASSRDVNRANTGELFF. Variable domain in full (rest from reference TRBV5-1 and TRBJ2-2): KAGVTQTPRYLIKTRGQQVTLSCSPISGHRSVSWYQQTPGQGLQFLFEYFSETQRNKGNFPGRFSGRQFSNSRSEMNVSTLELGDSALYLCASSRDVNRANTGELFFGEGSRLTVL.

The gene calls are TRBV27 and TRBJ1-1; D perhaps matches TRBD1 (6 bases). Trimming took 4 bases from V and 1 from J, leaving 13 bases between them. Germline V gene sequence: CDR1 MNHEY, CDR2 SMNVEV (reference sequence). The CDR3 extends over 15 amino acids. The CDR3, as DNA: TGTGCCAGCAGTTCTACCCCGACAGGGAACACTGAAGCTTTCTTT. Translation: CASSSTPTGNTEAFF.

The chain employs TRBV7-9 and TRBJ2-3; TRBD2 agrees at 10 bases. Germline CDR1 and CDR2: SEHNR and FQNEAQ (reference sequence). The V gene end was trimmed by 0 bases and the J gene end by 1 base; junction bases not matched to a gene: 4. This CDR3 is built from 17 residues. The CDR3 loop is CASSLARLAGGTDTQYF. DNA of the CDR3: TGTGCCAGCAGCTTAGCGCGGCTAGCGGGGGGCACAGATACGCAGTATTTT.

The chain joins TRBV20-1 to TRBJ2-5, with a weak D call TRBD2 (6 bases). Germline CDR1 DFQATT, CDR2 SNEGSKA (reference sequence). V lost 8 bases and J lost 10, with 17 bases in between. There are 11 residues in the CDR3. The CDR3 sequence: CSPFEGGDQYF. CDR3 nucleotides: TGCAGTCCGTTTGAAGGAGGGGACCAGTACTTC.